One TCR beta chain is described in this entry. Its antigen is undetermined. The sample is drawn from a study of response to subunit inactivated influenza vaccine. After removal of 1 base from V and 8 bases from J, the junction contained 13 bases not matched to a gene. The CDR3 contains 16 residues. Germline CDR1 is LGHNA and CDR2 is YNFKEQ. Whole-study findings and limits: That few new T cells are recruited by each seasonal influenza vaccination was the authors' suggestion.

A single record per CDR3 protein comes from TCRdb applying MiXCR to the RT-PCR reads. Among roughly 520,000 distinct CDR3 sequences listed, around 25% were seen once. The clonotype was recovered from a man in his forties or fifties who received an inactivated influenza vaccine. This sequence joins TRBV4-2 and TRBJ1-1; 7 bases match TRBD1. Source: CD4+ T cells sorted from PBMCs, taken 5 days after vaccination. The CDR3 protein is CASSQGVRTGPSEAFF. The CDR3 DNA is TGTGCCAGCAGCCAAGGGGTCAGGACAGGACCCTCCGAAGCTTTCTTT.